The clone carrying this T cell receptor beta chain was seen a few times. The antigen is undetermined. Data came from immunoSEQ multiplex PCR; TCRdb stores just in-frame clones and leaves some out. The data show 15,000 or so clones, roughly 93% seen once. The CDR3 has 15 residues. V was cut by 2 bases and J by 0 bases, with 10 bases left in between. Germline CDR1 reads MGHRA; CDR2 reads YSYEKL. The data belong to a study of chemoradiotherapy in HPV16-positive cancers. Over chemoradiotherapy, repertoires were sampled more than once. Regarding the study as a whole: Non-HPV-specific T cells did not expand in tumors during treatment, whereas candidate HPV-specific clones and E7-related motifs did. Functional assays defining HPV-specific T cells used only a couple of HPV16-positive patients.

Material: blood, obtained from a patient who underwent chemoradiotherapy. The chain joins TRBV4-1 to TRBJ1-1; TRBD1 might be the D (6 bases). The clonotype was recovered from a human donor with HPV-associated anogenital cancer. The DNA for the CDR3 is TGCGCCAGCAGCCAACATGGGGGCGTGAACACTGAAGCTTTCTTT. Residues: CASSQHGGVNTEAFF.